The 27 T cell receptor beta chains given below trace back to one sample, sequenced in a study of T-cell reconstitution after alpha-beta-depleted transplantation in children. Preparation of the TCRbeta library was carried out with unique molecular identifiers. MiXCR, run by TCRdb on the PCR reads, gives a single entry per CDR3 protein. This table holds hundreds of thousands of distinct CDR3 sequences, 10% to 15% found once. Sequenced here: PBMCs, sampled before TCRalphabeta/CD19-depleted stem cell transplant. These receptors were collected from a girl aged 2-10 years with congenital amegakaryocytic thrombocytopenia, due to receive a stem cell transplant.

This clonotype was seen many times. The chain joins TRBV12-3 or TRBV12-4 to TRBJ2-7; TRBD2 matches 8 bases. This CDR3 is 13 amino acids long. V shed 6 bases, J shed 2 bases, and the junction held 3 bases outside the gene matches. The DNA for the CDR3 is TGTGCCAGCAGACTAGCGGCTACCTACGAGCAGTACTTC. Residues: CASRLAATYEQYF.

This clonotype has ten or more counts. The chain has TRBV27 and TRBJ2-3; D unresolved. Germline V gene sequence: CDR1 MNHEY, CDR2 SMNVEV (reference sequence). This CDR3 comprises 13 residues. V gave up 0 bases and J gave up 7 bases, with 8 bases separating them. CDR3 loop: CASSLSQLNTQYF. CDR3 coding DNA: TGTGCCAGCAGTTTATCGCAGCTTAATACGCAGTATTTT.

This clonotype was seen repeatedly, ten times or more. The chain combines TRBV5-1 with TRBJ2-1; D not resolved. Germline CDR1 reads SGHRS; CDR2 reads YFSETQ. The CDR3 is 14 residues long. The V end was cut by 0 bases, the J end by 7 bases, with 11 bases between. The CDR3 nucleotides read TGCGCCAGCAGCTTGGTGGGTAGCAGGAATGAGCAGTTCTTC. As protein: CASSLVGSRNEQFF. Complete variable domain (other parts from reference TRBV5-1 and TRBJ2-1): KAGVTQTPRYLIKTRGQQVTLSCSPISGHRSVSWYQQTPGQGLQFLFEYFSETQRNKGNFPGRFSGRQFSNSRSEMNVSTLELGDSALYLCASSLVGSRNEQFFGPGTRLTVL.

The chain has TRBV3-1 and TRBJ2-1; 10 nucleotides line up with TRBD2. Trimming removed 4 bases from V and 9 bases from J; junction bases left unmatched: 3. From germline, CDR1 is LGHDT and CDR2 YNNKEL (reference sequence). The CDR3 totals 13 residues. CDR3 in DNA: TGTGCCAGCAGCCCATGGACTAGCGGTGAGCAGTTCTTC. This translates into CASSPWTSGEQFF.

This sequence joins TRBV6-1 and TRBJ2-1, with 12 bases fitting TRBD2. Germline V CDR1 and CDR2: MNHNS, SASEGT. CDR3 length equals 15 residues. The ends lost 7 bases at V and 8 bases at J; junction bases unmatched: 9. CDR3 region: CASTVRLAGDDEQFF. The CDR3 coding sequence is TGTGCCAGCACCGTGAGACTAGCGGGAGATGATGAGCAGTTCTTC.

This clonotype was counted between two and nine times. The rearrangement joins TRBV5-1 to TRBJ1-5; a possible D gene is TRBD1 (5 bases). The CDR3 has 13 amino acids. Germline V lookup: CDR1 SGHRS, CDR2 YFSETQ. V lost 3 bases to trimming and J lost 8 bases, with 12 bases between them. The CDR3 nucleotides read TGCGCCAGCAGCTGGGGACCCCGGGAGCCCCAGCATTTT. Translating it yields CASSWGPREPQHF.

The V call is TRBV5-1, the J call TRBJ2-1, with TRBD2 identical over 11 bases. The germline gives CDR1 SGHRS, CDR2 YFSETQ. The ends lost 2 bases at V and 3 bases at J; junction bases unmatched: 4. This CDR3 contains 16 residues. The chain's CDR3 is CASSLGTSGFYNEQFF. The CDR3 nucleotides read TGCGCCAGCAGCTTAGGGACTAGCGGTTTCTACAATGAGCAGTTCTTC. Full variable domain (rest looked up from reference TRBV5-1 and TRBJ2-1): KAGVTQTPRYLIKTRGQQVTLSCSPISGHRSVSWYQQTPGQGLQFLFEYFSETQRNKGNFPGRFSGRQFSNSRSEMNVSTLELGDSALYLCASSLGTSGFYNEQFFGPGTRLTVL.

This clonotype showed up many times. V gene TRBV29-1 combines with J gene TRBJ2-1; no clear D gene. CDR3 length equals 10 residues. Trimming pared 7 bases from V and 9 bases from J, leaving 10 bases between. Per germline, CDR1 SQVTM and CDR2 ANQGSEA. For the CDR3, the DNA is TGCAGCGCCGCCTCTCCTGAGCAGTTCTTC. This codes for CSAASPEQFF.

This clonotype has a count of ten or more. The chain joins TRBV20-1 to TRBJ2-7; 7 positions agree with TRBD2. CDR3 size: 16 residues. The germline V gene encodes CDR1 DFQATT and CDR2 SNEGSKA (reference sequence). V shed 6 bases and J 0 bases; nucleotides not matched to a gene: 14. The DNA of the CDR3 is TGCAGTGCCGAGAGCCTACTAGCGACGTACTCCTACGAGCAGTACTTC. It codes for CSAESLLATYSYEQYF.

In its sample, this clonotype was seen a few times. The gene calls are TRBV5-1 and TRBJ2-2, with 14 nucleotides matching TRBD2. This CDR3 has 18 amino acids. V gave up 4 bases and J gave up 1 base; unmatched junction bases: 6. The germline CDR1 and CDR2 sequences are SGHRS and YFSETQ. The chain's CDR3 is CASSRGTSGSRNTGELFF. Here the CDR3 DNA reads TGCGCCAGCAGCCGTGGGACTAGCGGGAGCAGGAACACCGGGGAGCTGTTTTTT.

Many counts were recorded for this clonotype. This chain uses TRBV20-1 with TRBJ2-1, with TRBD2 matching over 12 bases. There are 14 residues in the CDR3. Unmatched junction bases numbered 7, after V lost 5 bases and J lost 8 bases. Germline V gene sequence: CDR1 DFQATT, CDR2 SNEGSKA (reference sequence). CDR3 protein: CSAEGTSGWYEQFF. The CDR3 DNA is TGCAGTGCTGAGGGGACTAGCGGGTGGTATGAGCAGTTCTTC.

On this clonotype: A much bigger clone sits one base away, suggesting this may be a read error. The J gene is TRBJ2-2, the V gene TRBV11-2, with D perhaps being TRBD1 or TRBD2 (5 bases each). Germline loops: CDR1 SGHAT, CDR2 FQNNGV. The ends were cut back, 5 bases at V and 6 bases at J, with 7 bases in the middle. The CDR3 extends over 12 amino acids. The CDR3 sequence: CASSPGPGELFF. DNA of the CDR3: TGTGCCAGCAGCCCGGGGCCCGGGGAGCTGTTTTTT.

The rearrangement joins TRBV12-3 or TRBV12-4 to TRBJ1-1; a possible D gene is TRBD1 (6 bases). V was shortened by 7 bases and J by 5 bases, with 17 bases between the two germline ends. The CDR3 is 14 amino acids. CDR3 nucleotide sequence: TGTGCCAGCACTTGGGGGCCCGGGGGGACTGAAGCTTTCTTT. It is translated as CASTWGPGGTEAFF.

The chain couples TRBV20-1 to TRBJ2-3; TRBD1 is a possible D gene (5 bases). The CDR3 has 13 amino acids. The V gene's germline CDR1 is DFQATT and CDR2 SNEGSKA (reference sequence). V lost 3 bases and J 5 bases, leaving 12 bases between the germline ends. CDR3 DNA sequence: TGCAGTGCTAGGGGCATCCAGGGAGATACGCAGTATTTT. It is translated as CSARGIQGDTQYF.

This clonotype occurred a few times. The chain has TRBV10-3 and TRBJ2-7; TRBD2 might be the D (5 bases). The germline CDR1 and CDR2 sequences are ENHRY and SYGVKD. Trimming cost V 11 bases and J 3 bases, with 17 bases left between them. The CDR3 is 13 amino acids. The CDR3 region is CAPLMGADYEQYF. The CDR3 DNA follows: TGTGCCCCCCTCATGGGAGCCGACTACGAGCAGTACTTC.

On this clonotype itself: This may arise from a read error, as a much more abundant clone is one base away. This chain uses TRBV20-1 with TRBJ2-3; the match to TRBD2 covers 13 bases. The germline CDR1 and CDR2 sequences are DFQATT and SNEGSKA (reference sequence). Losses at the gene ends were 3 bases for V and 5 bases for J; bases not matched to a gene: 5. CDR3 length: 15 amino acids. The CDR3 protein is CSASEGTSGKDTQYF. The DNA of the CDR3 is TGCAGTGCTAGTGAAGGGACTAGCGGGAAAGATACGCAGTATTTT.

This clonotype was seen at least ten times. Here the CDR3 reads CSARMFSGGQETQYF. CDR3 DNA sequence: TGCAGTGCTAGGATGTTTAGCGGGGGCCAAGAGACCCAGTACTTC. J is TRBJ2-5 and V is TRBV20-1; the match to TRBD2 covers 9 bases. The junction had 6 bases not matched to a gene; V was cut back by 3 bases and J by 1 base. The germline CDR1 and CDR2 sequences are DFQATT and SNEGSKA (reference sequence). CDR3 length: 15 residues.

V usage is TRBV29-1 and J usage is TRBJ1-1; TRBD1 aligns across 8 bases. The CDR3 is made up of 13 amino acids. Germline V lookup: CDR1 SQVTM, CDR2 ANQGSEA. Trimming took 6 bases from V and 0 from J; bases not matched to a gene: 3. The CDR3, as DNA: TGCAGCGTCAGGGACAGGATGAACACTGAAGCTTTCTTT. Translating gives CSVRDRMNTEAFF.

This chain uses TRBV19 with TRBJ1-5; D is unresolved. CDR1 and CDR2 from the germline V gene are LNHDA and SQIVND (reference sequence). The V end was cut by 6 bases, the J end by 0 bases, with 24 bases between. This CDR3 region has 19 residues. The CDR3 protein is CASSSLARSTSYSNQPQHF. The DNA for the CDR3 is TGTGCCAGTAGCTCATTGGCGCGTTCAACCTCCTATAGCAATCAGCCCCAGCATTTT.

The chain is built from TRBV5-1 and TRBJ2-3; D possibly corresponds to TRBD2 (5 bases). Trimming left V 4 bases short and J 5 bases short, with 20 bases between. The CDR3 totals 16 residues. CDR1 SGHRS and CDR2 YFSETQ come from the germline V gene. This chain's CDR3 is CASSARVASREDTQYF. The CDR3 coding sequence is TGCGCCAGCAGCGCCCGGGTCGCTAGCCGCGAAGATACGCAGTATTTT.

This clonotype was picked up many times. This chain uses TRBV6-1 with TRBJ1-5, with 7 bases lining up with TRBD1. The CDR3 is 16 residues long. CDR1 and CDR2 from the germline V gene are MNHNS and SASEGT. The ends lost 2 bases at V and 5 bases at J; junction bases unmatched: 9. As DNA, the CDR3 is TGTGCCAGCAGTGAACTGGCAGGGGGGTCATATCAGCCCCAGCATTTT. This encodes CASSELAGGSYQPQHF.

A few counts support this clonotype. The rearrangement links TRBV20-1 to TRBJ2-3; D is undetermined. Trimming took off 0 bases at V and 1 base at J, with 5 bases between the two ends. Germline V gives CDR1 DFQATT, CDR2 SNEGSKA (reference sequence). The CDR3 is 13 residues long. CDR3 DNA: TGCAGTGCTAGAGATGAAGGCACAGATACGCAGTATTTT. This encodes CSARDEGTDTQYF.

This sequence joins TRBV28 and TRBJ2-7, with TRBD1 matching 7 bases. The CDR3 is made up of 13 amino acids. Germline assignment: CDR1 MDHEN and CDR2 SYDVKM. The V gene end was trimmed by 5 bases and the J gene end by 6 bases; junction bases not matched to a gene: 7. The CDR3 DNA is TGTGCCAGCAGTCCAAACAGGGGTCTCGAGCAGTACTTC. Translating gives CASSPNRGLEQYF.

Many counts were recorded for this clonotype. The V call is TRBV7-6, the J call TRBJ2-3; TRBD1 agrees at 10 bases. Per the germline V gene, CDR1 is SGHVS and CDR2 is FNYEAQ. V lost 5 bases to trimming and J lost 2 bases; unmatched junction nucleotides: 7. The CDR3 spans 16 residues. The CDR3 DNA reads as TGTGCCAGCAGCCTGACAGGGGGCCTCAACACAGATACGCAGTATTTT. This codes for CASSLTGGLNTDTQYF. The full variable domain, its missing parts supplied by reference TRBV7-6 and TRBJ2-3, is GAGVSQSPRYKVTKRGQDVALRCDPISGHVSLYWYRQALGQGPEFLTYFNYEAQQDKSGLPNDRFSAERPEGSISTLTIQRTEQRDSAMYRCASSLTGGLNTDTQYFGPGTRLTVL.

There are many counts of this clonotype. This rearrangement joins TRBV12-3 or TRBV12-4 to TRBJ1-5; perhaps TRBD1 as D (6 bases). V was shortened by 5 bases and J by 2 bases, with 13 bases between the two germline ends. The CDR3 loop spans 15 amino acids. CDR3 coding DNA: TGTGCCAGCAGTAGAGGGGGTTTGGGCAATCAGCCCCAGCATTTT. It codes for CASSRGGLGNQPQHF.

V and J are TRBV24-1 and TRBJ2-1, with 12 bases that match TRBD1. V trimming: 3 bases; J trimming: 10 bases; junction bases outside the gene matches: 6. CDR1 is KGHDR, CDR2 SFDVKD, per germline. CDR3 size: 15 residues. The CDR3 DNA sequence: TGTGCCACCAGTGATGGGGACAGGGGGCCCGGGGAGCAGTTCTTC. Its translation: CATSDGDRGPGEQFF.

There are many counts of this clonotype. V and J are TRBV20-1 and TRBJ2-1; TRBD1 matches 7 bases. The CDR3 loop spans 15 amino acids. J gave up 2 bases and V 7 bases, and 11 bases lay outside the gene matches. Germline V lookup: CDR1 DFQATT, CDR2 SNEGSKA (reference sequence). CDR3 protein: CSVDPGTDPYNEQFF. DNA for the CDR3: TGCAGTGTAGATCCCGGGACAGATCCCTACAATGAGCAGTTCTTC.